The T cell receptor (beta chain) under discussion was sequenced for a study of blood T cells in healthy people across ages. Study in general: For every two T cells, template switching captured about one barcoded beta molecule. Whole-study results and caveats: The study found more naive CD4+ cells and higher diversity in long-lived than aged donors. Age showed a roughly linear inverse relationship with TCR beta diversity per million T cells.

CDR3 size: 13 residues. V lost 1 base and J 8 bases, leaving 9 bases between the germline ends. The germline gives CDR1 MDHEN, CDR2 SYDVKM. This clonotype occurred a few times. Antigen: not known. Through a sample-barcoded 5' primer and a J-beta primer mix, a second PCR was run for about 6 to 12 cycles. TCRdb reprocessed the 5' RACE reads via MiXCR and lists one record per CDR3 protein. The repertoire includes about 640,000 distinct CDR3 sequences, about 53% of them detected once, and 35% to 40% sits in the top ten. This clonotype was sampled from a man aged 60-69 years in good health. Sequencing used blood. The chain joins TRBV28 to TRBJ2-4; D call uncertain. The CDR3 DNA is TGTGCCAGCAGTTTATCCGGACGGGACATTCAGTACTTC. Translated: CASSLSGRDIQYF.